At least ten counts were recorded for the clone carrying this T cell receptor beta chain. Its specificity is not known. From 15-18 subjects, every sequencing run obtained over 180 million TCR-beta sequences. One entry per CDR3 protein, called by TCRdb with MiXCR from the 5' RACE reads. The profile shows 25,000 to 35,000 distinct CDR3 sequences, approximately 1.4% of them singletons. Source material was 2 million unsorted PBMCs, stored at -80 °C in RNAlater. Germline lookup yields CDR1 SNHLY and CDR2 FYNNEI. V lost 7 bases, J lost 0 bases, and 10 bases lay in between. The CDR3 spans 13 residues. This record belongs to a study of neurological immune-mediated disorders. Overall study findings and caveats: The greatest TCR clonal expansion appeared in HTLV-1-associated myelopathy and the smallest, falling below healthy controls, in multiple sclerosis. Phylogenetic analysis grouped 18 of 34 multiple sclerosis patients' repertoires together, suggesting a possible repertoire signature.

The clonotype was recovered from a woman in her 30s with multiple sclerosis. V is TRBV2 and J is TRBJ2-7, with D possibly being TRBD2 (5 bases). Sequencing was performed on PBMCs. The CDR3 coding sequence is TGTGCCAGCATGGGAGCCCTCTCCTACGAGCAGTACTTC. Its translation is CASMGALSYEQYF.